These T cell receptor beta chains were read from a single sample in a study of blood T cell repertoires in COVID-19. Sequencing was performed with immunoSEQ multiplex PCR; in TCRdb, only in-frame clones are kept and a portion is missing. Of 85,000 to 120,000 clones listed, about nine tenths are singletons. The material sequenced was peripheral blood. Every receptor here comes from a man aged 18 to 35 with acute or convalescent COVID-19. Each CDR3 is given with its conserved first and last residue. Each record gives: J gene, D gene, V gene, clone size, CDR3 DNA, CDR3 protein. D genes are given only for firm matches. Clone size appears in some rows only: once, few, many, or a class for an expanded clone.

>TRBJ2-7|NA|TRBV5-6|once
TGTGCCAGCAGCTCCACAGGGTTAACTAACGAGCAGTACTTC
CASSSTGLTNEQYF
>TRBJ2-7|TRBD1|TRBV7-2|NA
TGTGCCAGCAGCCACCGGACAGGTAGCGAGCAGTACTTC
CASSHRTGSEQYF
>TRBJ1-3|NA|TRBV29-1|NA
TGCAGCGTTGAAATTGGAGCTGGAAACACCATATATTTT
CSVEIGAGNTIYF
>TRBJ1-4|TRBD1|TRBV7-8|NA
TGTGCCAGCAGCTCCAACCCCGGGACAGGCGAAAAACTGTTTTTT
CASSSNPGTGEKLFF
>TRBJ2-7|TRBD1|TRBV19|NA
TGTGCCAGTAGTATAGATGGGACGGAAACAGGGGCCTACGAGCAGTACTTC
CASSIDGTETGAYEQYF
>TRBJ2-3|TRBD1|TRBV5-1|NA
TGCGCCAGCAGCCGTACCGGACAGGGCACAGATACGCAGTATTTT
CASSRTGQGTDTQYF
>TRBJ1-1|TRBD1|TRBV27|once
TGTGCCAGCAGTGCCGGGACAGGGGCCTTGAACACTGAAGCTTTCTTT
CASSAGTGALNTEAFF
>TRBJ1-5|TRBD1|TRBV18|NA
TGTGCCAGCTCACCGGGTACAGGGGTGGCAGGTCAGCCCCAGCATTTT
CASSPGTGVAGQPQHF
>TRBJ1-3|NA|TRBV24-1|NA
TGTGCCACCAGTGGGGGCACGAGCTCTGGAAACACCATATATTTT
CATSGGTSSGNTIYF
>TRBJ2-2|NA|TRBV3-1/TRBV3-2|NA
TGTGCCAGCAGTGTCTCTGAGGGGGCCGGGGAGCTGTTTTTT
CASSVSEGAGELFF
>TRBJ2-3|NA|TRBV2|NA
TGTGCCAGCAGTGAAAGTAGCGGAAGCACAGATACGCAGTATTTT
CASSESSGSTDTQYF
>TRBJ1-3|TRBD1|TRBV11-2|NA
TGTGCCAGCAGCTTACGGACAGGGGTAATTGGAAACACCATATATTTT
CASSLRTGVIGNTIYF